The table lists the clone carrying this TCR beta chain with a count of one. This sample stems from a study of T cell changes during pregnancy in multiple sclerosis. Sequenced by immunoSEQ multiplex PCR; TCRdb stores in-frame clones only, minus some. This table holds 40,000 to 55,000 clones, 90% found once. This CDR3 spans 15 amino acids. In germline, CDR1 is SGHTA, CDR2 FQGNSA. With V trimmed by 2 bases and J by 1 base, 1 base remained unmatched. Specimen: peripheral blood, collected in the first trimester of pregnancy. This receptor was taken from a female donor in good health, enrolled as a control in a pregnancy study. This rearrangement joins TRBV7-2 to TRBJ2-3; 9 bases are a match to TRBD1. CDR3 nucleotides: TGTGCCAGCAGCTTACGGACAGGGGGCACAGATACGCAGTATTTT. Protein: CASSLRTGGTDTQYF.